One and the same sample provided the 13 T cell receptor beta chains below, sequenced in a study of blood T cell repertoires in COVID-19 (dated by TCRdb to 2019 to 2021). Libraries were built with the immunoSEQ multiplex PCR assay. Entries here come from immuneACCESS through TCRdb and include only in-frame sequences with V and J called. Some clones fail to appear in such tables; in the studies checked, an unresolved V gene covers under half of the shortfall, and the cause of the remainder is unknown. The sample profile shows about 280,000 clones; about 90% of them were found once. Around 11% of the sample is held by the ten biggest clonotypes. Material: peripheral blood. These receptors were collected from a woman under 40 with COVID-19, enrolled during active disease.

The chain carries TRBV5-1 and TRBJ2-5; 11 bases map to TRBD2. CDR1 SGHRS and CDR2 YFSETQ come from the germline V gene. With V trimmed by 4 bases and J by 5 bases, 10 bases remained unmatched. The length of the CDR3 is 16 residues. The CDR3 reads CASSIGPTSGTETQYF. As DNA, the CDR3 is TGCGCCAGCAGCATTGGTCCGACTAGCGGGACTGAGACCCAGTACTTC.

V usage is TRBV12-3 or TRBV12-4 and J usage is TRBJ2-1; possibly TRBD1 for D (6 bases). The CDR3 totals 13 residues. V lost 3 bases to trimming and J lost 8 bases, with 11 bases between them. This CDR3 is CASSLTGPDEQFF. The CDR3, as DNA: TGTGCCAGCAGTTTGACAGGTCCGGATGAGCAGTTCTTC.

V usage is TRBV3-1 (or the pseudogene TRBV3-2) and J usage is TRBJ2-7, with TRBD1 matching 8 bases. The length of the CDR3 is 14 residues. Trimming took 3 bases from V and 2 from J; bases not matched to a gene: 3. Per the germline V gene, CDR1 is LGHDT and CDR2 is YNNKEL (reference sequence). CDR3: CASSHSDRAYEQYF. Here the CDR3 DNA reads TGTGCCAGCAGCCACTCGGACAGGGCCTACGAGCAGTACTTC.

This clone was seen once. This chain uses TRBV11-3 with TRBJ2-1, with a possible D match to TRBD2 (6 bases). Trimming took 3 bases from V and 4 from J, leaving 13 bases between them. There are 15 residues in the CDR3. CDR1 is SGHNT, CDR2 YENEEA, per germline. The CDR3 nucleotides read TGTGCCAGCAGCTTTGGGTTAGCGGTATACAATGAGCAGTTCTTC. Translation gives CASSFGLAVYNEQFF.

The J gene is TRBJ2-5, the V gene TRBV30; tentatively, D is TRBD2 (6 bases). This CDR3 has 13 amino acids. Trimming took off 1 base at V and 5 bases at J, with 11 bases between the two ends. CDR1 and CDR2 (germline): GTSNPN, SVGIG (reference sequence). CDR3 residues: CAWSGGGAETQYF. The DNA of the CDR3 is TGTGCCTGGAGTGGCGGCGGGGCCGAGACCCAGTACTTC.

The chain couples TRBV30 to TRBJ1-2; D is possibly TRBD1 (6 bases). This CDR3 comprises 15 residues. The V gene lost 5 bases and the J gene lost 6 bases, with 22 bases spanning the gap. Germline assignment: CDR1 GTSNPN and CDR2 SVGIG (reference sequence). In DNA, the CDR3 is TGTGCCTGGCTTGACAGGTTAACAGTCCCCCATGGCTACACCTTC. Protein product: CAWLDRLTVPHGYTF.

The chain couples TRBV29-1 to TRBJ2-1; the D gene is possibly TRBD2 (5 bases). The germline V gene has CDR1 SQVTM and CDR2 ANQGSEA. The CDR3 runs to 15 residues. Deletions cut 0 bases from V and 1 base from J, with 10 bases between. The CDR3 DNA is TGCAGCGTTGAAGATAGAGGGCGTTCCTACAATGAGCAGTTCTTC. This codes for CSVEDRGRSYNEQFF.

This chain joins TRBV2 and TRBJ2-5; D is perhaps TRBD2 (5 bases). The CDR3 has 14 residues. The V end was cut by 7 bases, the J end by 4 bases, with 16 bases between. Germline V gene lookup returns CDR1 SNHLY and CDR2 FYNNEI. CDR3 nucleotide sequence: TGTGCCAGCACCCCAGAGGGTCTAACAGAGACCCAGTACTTC. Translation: CASTPEGLTETQYF.

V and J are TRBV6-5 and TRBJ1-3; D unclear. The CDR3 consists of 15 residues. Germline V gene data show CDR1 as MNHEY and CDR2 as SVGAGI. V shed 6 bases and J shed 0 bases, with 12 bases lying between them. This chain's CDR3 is CASSSDSDSGNTIYF. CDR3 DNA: TGTGCCAGCAGCTCGGACTCCGACTCTGGAAACACCATATATTTT.

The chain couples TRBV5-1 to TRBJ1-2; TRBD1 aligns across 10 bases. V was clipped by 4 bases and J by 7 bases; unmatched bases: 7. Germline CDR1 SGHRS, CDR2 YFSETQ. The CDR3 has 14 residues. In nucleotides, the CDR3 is TGCGCCAGCAGCACAGCCGGGACAGGGGCTGGCTACACCTTC. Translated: CASSTAGTGAGYTF.

The CDR3 sequence is CASSYTGDGYTF. DNA of the CDR3: TGTGCCAGCAGTTACACCGGAGATGGCTACACCTTC. The gene calls are TRBV6-5 and TRBJ1-2; D uncertain. V shed 2 bases and J shed 6 bases, with 7 bases lying between them. The CDR3 sequence is 12 residues long. Germline V gives CDR1 MNHEY, CDR2 SVGAGI.

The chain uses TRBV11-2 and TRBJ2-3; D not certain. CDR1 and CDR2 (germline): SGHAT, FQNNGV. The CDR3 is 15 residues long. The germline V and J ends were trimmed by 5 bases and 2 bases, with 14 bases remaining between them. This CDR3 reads CASSQKRAHTDTQYF. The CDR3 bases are TGTGCCAGCAGCCAGAAGCGAGCACACACAGATACGCAGTATTTT.

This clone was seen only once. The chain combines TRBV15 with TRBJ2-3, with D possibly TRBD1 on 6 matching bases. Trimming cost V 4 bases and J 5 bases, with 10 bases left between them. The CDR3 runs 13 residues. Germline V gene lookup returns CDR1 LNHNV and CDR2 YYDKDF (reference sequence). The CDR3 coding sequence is TGTGCCACCAGCACAGGGGTACAAGATACGCAGTATTTT. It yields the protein CATSTGVQDTQYF.